The sequence of this T cell receptor (beta chain) was determined in a study of T cells after yellow fever vaccination. Study results and limitations: Re-detected after boosting: most primary clones, around 96% of CD4 and under 90% of CD8. Weaker, the secondary response peaked sooner, at day 5 versus 15.

One entry per CDR3 protein, called by TCRdb with MiXCR from the 5' RACE reads. The top ten clones hold 3% to 3.5% of a sample with some 340,000 distinct CDR3 sequences, about 10% of them seen once. As for this clonotype: The target antigen is unknown.

Germline assignment: CDR1 KGHSH and CDR2 LQKENI. Trimming pared 3 bases from V and 2 bases from J, leaving 12 bases between. The CDR3 totals 15 residues. This clonotype was sampled from a man aged 18 to 30 who received the YFV17D yellow fever vaccine. J is TRBJ2-3 and V is TRBV18; possibly TRBD1 for D (6 bases). The source was CD4+ T cells sorted from PBMCs, collected 45 days after the yellow fever booster vaccination. The CDR3 DNA follows: TGTGCCAGCTCACCGGGGGCGGTGGACACAGATACGCAGTATTTT. It specifies CASSPGAVDTDTQYF.